Each of the 25 T cell receptor beta chains below was sequenced from the same sample in a study of blood T cells in healthy people across ages (dated by TCRdb to 2013 to 2016). Library preparation used 5' RACE. The instrument given in TCRdb is Illumina HiSeq 2500. A second about 7 to 11 cycle PCR used a sample-barcoded 5' primer and a J-beta primer mix. TCRdb handled the public reads itself, with Q25 trimming in fastp and clone calling in MiXCR, and kept productive beta chains. Each entry is one CDR3 protein sequence, shown with its most common DNA and genes. The sample table shows roughly 800,000 distinct CDR3 sequences, and just under 25% are seen once. The ten largest account for approximately 3.7% of the sample. These data were also reused for a study on T cells of mothers and their children.

Sequenced sample: blood. The receptors stem from a boy aged 5-17 years in good health.

A few counts support this clonotype. This chain links TRBV12-3 or TRBV12-4 with TRBJ1-2; 9 nucleotides match TRBD1. After removal of 3 bases from V and 4 bases from J, the junction contained 9 bases not matched to a gene. The CDR3 covers 16 residues. The CDR3 DNA is TGTGCCAGCAGTTTTCTTCCTGGACAGGGGACCTATGGCTACACCTTC. It translates to CASSFLPGQGTYGYTF.

This chain's CDR3 is CSVEGDGAYEQYF. CDR3 nucleotides: TGCAGCGTTGAAGGGGACGGAGCCTACGAGCAGTACTTC. J is TRBJ2-7 and V is TRBV29-1; D may match TRBD1 or TRBD2 (5 bases each). The CDR3 spans 13 residues. V was cut by 1 base and J by 2 bases, with 9 bases left in between. Germline CDR1 reads SQVTM; CDR2 reads ANQGSEA.

In this sample, this clonotype turned up a few times. The chain uses TRBV15 and TRBJ2-7, with 9 bases that match TRBD1. The V gene end was trimmed by 4 bases and the J gene end by 6 bases; junction bases not matched to a gene: 13. CDR1 LNHNV and CDR2 YYDKDF come from the germline V gene (reference sequence). CDR3 length equals 16 residues. CDR3 sequence: CATSIGGRTGDSEQYF. The DNA for the CDR3 is TGTGCCACCAGCATCGGTGGCAGGACAGGGGATAGCGAGCAGTACTTC.

V and J are TRBV6-1 and TRBJ2-1; D remains unclear. Germline values: CDR1 MNHNS, CDR2 SASEGT. The ends were cut back, 6 bases at V and 3 bases at J, with 9 bases in the middle. The CDR3 covers 13 residues. The CDR3: CASRPVYYNEQFF. In nucleotides, the CDR3 is TGTGCCAGCAGGCCAGTATACTACAATGAGCAGTTCTTC.

The genes are TRBV6-6 and TRBJ1-1, with D unresolved. Trimming removed 6 bases at V and 6 bases at J, with 11 bases between. The germline V gene has CDR1 MNHNY and CDR2 SVGAGI (reference sequence). CDR3 length: 12 amino acids. The CDR3 loop reads CASSQDGAEAFF. CDR3 nucleotide sequence: TGTGCCAGCAGCCAGGACGGGGCTGAAGCTTTCTTT.

The table lists this clonotype with a few counts. The chain employs TRBV12-3 or TRBV12-4 and TRBJ2-4; D gene uncertain. CDR3 length equals 13 residues. The ends were cut back, 6 bases at V and 12 bases at J, with 18 bases in the middle. The CDR3 DNA reads TGTGCCAGCAGCTATGGCCAGTACAGACCTCAGTACTTC. Translating gives CASSYGQYRPQYF.

The chain employs TRBV9 and TRBJ2-5, with 7 positions matching TRBD2. Gene TRBJ2-1 matches the end of the DNA better, so the J call may be wrong. The germline gives CDR1 SGDLS, CDR2 YYNGEE. CDR3 length: 14 residues. The CDR3 nucleotides are TGTGCCAGCAGCGTAGGCGGGGCGGGGGATGAGCAGTTCTTC. Amino acid sequence: CASSVGGAGDEQFF.

V usage is TRBV20-1 and J usage is TRBJ2-3, with 9 bases identical to TRBD1. V shed 8 bases and J 4 bases; nucleotides not matched to a gene: 10. CDR1 and CDR2 (germline): DFQATT, SNEGSKA (reference sequence). The CDR3 contains 14 residues. DNA for the CDR3: TGCAGTTCGAACAGGGGGCGCATCGCAGATACGCAGTATTTT. Amino acids: CSSNRGRIADTQYF.

This clonotype was found many times. This chain joins TRBV20-1 and TRBJ2-1, with D perhaps matching TRBD2 (5 bases). Germline CDR1 and CDR2: DFQATT and SNEGSKA (reference sequence). CDR3 size: 16 residues. The V and J ends lost 0 bases and 2 bases respectively, with 14 bases between them. In nucleotides, the CDR3 is TGCAGTGCTAGAGAGGGCAGCGGACCGACCTACAATGAGCAGTTCTTC. It encodes CSAREGSGPTYNEQFF.

The table lists this clonotype with many counts. The DNA for the CDR3 is TGCGCCAGCAGCTTGCAGGGGGAAGAGACCCAGTACTTC. Protein: CASSLQGEETQYF. This chain joins TRBV5-1 and TRBJ2-5; TRBD1 agrees at 7 bases. V dropped 1 base and J dropped 3; count of bases not matched to a gene: 0. Looked up from germline, CDR1 is SGHRS and CDR2 is YFSETQ. CDR3 length equals 13 residues.

V is TRBV4-3 and J is TRBJ2-1; D is perhaps TRBD1 (6 bases). V lost 0 bases, J lost 7 bases, and 13 bases lay in between. This CDR3 region has 15 residues. CDR1 and CDR2 (germline): LGHNA, YSLEER. The DNA for the CDR3 is TGCGCCAGCAGCCAAGACAGGGGTCTTCTTAATGAGCAGTTCTTC. This translates into CASSQDRGLLNEQFF.

This clonotype was found a few times. This chain connects TRBV4-3 to TRBJ1-3; D is unresolved. V was trimmed by 0 bases and J by 4 bases, leaving 7 bases between them. This CDR3 is 14 amino acids long. From germline, CDR1 is LGHNA and CDR2 YSLEER. DNA for the CDR3: TGCGCCAGCAGCCAAGATCTCCTGGGAAACACCATATATTTT. This translates into CASSQDLLGNTIYF.

This chain connects TRBV14 to TRBJ2-1; TRBD1 matches 9 bases. CDR1 and CDR2 from the germline V gene are SGHDN and FVKESK. The CDR3 has 20 residues. Trimming removed 1 base from V and 0 bases from J; junction bases left unmatched: 13. CDR3 protein: CASSQARDRAWTSSYNEQFF. The CDR3 DNA reads TGTGCCAGCAGCCAAGCGAGGGACAGGGCTTGGACCAGCTCCTACAATGAGCAGTTCTTC.

The chain carries TRBV7-9 and TRBJ2-7; 16 bases map to TRBD2. The V segment lost 5 bases and the J segment 7 bases; nucleotides outside the gene matches: 14. The CDR3 has 18 amino acids. Germline V gene sequence: CDR1 SEHNR, CDR2 FQNEAQ (reference sequence). In nucleotides, the CDR3 is TGTGCCAGCAGCCCCGTCCCGGGACTAGCGGGAGGGCCGGGGGAGCAGTACTTC. Its translation is CASSPVPGLAGGPGEQYF.

The V call is TRBV20-1, the J call TRBJ1-5; D remains unclear. The V end was cut by 5 bases, the J end by 0 bases, with 11 bases between. Germline lookup yields CDR1 DFQATT and CDR2 SNEGSKA (reference sequence). The CDR3 runs to 14 residues. CDR3 sequence reads: CSAATGDSNQPQHF. The DNA of the CDR3 is TGCAGTGCTGCCACCGGCGATAGCAATCAGCCCCAGCATTTT.

The chain has TRBV28 and TRBJ1-4; 11 bases match TRBD1. The CDR3 is 15 amino acids. V gave up 5 bases and J gave up 7 bases; unmatched junction bases: 6. CDR1 is MDHEN and CDR2 is SYDVKM in the germline V gene. The CDR3 region has the DNA TGTGCCAGCAGTCCTACCGGGACAGGGGGTGAAAAACTGTTTTTT. Its translation is CASSPTGTGGEKLFF.

The rearrangement uses TRBV28 and TRBJ2-6; 10 bases match TRBD1. The CDR3 spans 16 residues. Germline V gene data show CDR1 as MDHEN and CDR2 as SYDVKM. Unmatched junction bases numbered 2, after V lost 6 bases and J lost 0 bases. CDR3 residues: CASRGQGISGANVLTF. CDR3 in DNA: TGTGCCAGCAGGGGACAGGGGATCTCTGGGGCCAACGTCCTGACTTTC.

This chain joins TRBV19 and TRBJ2-5; either TRBD1 or TRBD2 may fit D (5 bases each). Trimming shortened V by 4 bases and J by 2 bases, and 14 bases separated the two germline ends. Germline V lookup: CDR1 LNHDA, CDR2 SQIVND (reference sequence). This CDR3 has 15 residues. This chain's CDR3 is CASSTGPWGQETQYF. For the CDR3, the DNA is TGTGCCAGTAGTACCGGACCCTGGGGGCAAGAGACCCAGTACTTC.

The table lists this clonotype with a few counts. The germline gene is not matched at one end of the junction; a read error may be the cause. The J gene is TRBJ2-1, the V gene TRBV7-2; 12 bases agree with TRBD2. CDR1 is SGHTA, CDR2 FQGNSA, per germline. The CDR3 length is 15 residues. The CDR3 DNA reads as TGTGCCGGCAGCTACGGACTAGCGGGGACTAATGAGCAGTTCTTC. It is translated as CAGSYGLAGTNEQFF.

There are a few counts of this clonotype. The V gene is TRBV29-1, the J gene TRBJ2-7; the D gene is possibly TRBD1 (5 bases). V was cut by 3 bases and J by 5 bases, with 14 bases left in between. CDR1 is SQVTM and CDR2 is ANQGSEA in the germline V gene. The CDR3 length is 13 residues. The CDR3 reads CSVEGPLGDEQYF. CDR3 nucleotide sequence: TGCAGCGTTGAGGGGCCCTTAGGAGACGAGCAGTACTTC.

The gene calls are TRBV28 and TRBJ1-4, with 7 nucleotides matching TRBD1. Unmatched junction bases numbered 4, after V lost 8 bases and J lost 4 bases. CDR3 length: 13 amino acids. Germline V gene lookup returns CDR1 MDHEN and CDR2 SYDVKM. CDR3 amino acids: CASLQGNNEKLFF. CDR3 sequence (DNA): TGTGCCAGCCTACAGGGGAATAATGAAAAACTGTTTTTT.

This clonotype occurred a few times. The V and J genes are TRBV4-3 and TRBJ2-1, with a possible D match to TRBD2 (5 bases). V lost 0 bases and J 4 bases, leaving 13 bases between the germline ends. Germline values: CDR1 LGHNA, CDR2 YSLEER. The CDR3 is 16 amino acids. The CDR3 coding sequence is TGCGCCAGCAGCCAAGAGGGGAGCCTGGGGTACAATGAGCAGTTCTTC. Translating gives CASSQEGSLGYNEQFF.

A few counts support this clonotype. The chain carries TRBV7-9 and TRBJ2-4; tentative D call: TRBD1 (7 bases). From germline, CDR1 is SEHNR and CDR2 FQNEAQ (reference sequence). CDR3 length: 13 residues. Trimming stripped 5 bases from V and 7 bases from J, with 12 bases between. DNA for the CDR3: TGTGCCAGCAGCGAACAGGGGAGGAACATTCAGTACTTC. Encoded protein: CASSEQGRNIQYF. Combining the CDR3 with reference TRBV7-9 and TRBJ2-4 gives the whole variable domain DTGVSQNPRHKITKRGQNVTFRCDPISEHNRLYWYRQTLGQGPEFLTYFQNEAQLEKSRLLSDRFSAERPKGSFSTLEIQRTEQGDSAMYLCASSEQGRNIQYFGAGTRLSVL.

This clonotype has just a few counts. The rearrangement joins TRBV7-9 to TRBJ2-5; 7 bases align to TRBD2. Germline CDR1 and CDR2: SEHNR and FQNEAQ (reference sequence). The junction had 4 bases not matched to a gene; V was cut back by 1 base and J by 2 bases. The CDR3 contains 15 residues. Here the CDR3 reads CASSLGAGTQETQYF. The CDR3 DNA follows: TGTGCCAGCAGCTTAGGAGCGGGGACTCAAGAGACCCAGTACTTC.

The rearrangement uses TRBV29-1 and TRBJ2-1; no clear D gene. The CDR3 is 10 amino acids. The V end was cut by 7 bases, the J end by 5 bases, with 6 bases between. The germline V gene has CDR1 SQVTM and CDR2 ANQGSEA. CDR3 sequence reads: CSGTHNEQFF. CDR3 sequence (DNA): TGCAGCGGCACTCACAATGAGCAGTTCTTC.